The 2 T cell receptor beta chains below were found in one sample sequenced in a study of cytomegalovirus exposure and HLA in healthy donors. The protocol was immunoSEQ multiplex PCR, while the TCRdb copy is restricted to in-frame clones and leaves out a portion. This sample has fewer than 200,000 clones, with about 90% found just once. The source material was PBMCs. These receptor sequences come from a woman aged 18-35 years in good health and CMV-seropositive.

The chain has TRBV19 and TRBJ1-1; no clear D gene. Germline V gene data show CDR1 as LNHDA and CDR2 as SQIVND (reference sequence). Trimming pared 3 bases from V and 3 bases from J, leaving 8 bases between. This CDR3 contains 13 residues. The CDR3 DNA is TGTGCCAGTAGTATTGCGTCTTACACTGAAGCTTTCTTT. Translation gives CASSIASYTEAFF.

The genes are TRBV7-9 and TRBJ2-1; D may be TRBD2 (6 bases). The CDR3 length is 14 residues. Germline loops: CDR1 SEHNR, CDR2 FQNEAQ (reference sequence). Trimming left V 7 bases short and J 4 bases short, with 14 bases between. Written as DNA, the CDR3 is TGTGCCAGCACGCCCGGGGGTTCTTACAATGAGCAGTTCTTC. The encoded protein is CASTPGGSYNEQFF.